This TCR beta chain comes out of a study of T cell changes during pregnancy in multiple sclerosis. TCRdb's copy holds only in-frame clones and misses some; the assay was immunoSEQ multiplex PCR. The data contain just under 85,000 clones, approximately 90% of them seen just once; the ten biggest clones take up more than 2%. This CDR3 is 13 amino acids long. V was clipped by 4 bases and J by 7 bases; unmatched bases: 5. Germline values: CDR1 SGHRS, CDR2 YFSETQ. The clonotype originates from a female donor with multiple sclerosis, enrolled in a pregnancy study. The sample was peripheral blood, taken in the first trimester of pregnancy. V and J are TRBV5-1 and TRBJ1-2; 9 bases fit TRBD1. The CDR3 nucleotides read TGCGCCAGCAGCGAGGGACAGGGAATTGGCTACACCTTC. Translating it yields CASSEGQGIGYTF.